A selection of T cell receptor beta chains follows, all from one sample in a study of graft-versus-host responses after intestinal transplantation. These receptors' targets are unknown. The protocol was immunoSEQ multiplex PCR, while the TCRdb copy is restricted to in-frame clones and leaves out a portion. In the table there are some 70,000 clones, roughly 84% of which are singletons. The sample here was unstimulated CD8+ T cells sorted from spleen or lymph node cells, taken before transplant. The source is a human donor who was the organ donor for an intestinal transplant. CDR3s include the opening cysteine and the closing phenylalanine or tryptophan. Fields, in order: D gene, V gene, clone size, J gene, CDR3 protein, CDR3 DNA. The D gene is left open where the match is weak. Not all rows give a size; the values are once, few, many and, for expanded clones, a class.

NA,TRBV16,NA,TRBJ2-2,CASSQMGGSGELFF,TGTGCCAGCAGCCAAATGGGAGGTTCCGGGGAGCTGTTTTTT
NA,TRBV6-5,NA,TRBJ2-3,CASGSVGGAQVTQYF,TGTGCCAGCGGGTCAGTAGGCGGGGCCCAGGTCACGCAGTATTTT
NA,TRBV5-1,NA,TRBJ1-1,CASRRPMVTEAFF,TGCGCCAGCCGTAGACCGATGGTGACTGAAGCTTTCTTT
NA,TRBV4-2,NA,TRBJ2-6,CASSREGTSGANVLTF,TGTGCCAGCAGCCGAGAGGGGACCTCTGGGGCCAACGTCCTGACTTTC
NA,TRBV5-6,NA,TRBJ2-5,CASSFRLTQGETQYF,TGTGCCAGCAGCTTTAGACTAACCCAGGGGGAGACCCAGTACTTC
NA,TRBV10-3,few,TRBJ1-2,CAISVWSGFGYTF,TGTGCCATCAGTGTATGGTCGGGTTTCGGCTACACCTTC
NA,TRBV19,NA,TRBJ1-1,CASTPFRRRPFRTEAFF,TGTGCCAGTACCCCTTTTCGGCGTCGCCCCTTTCGGACTGAAGCTTTCTTT
TRBD1,TRBV25-1,NA,TRBJ1-1,CASSAYFLGTVNTEAFF,TGTGCCAGCAGTGCCTACTTTCTGGGGACAGTGAACACTGAAGCTTTCTTT
NA,TRBV5-1,NA,TRBJ2-3,CASSTACAGQCMDTQYF,TGCGCCAGCAGCACGGCGTGCGCGGGACAGTGCATGGATACGCAGTATTTT
NA,TRBV19,few,TRBJ1-2,CASSIDWPGRIYGYTF,TGTGCCAGTAGTATAGATTGGCCAGGGAGGATCTATGGCTACACCTTC
NA,TRBV30,NA,TRBJ1-2,CAWSVASGGYTF,TGTGCCTGGAGTGTAGCCTCTGGGGGCTACACCTTC
TRBD2,TRBV2,NA,TRBJ2-1,CASLGRASGVDSYNEQFF,TGTGCCAGCCTAGGTAGGGCTAGCGGGGTGGACTCCTACAATGAGCAGTTCTTC
TRBD1,TRBV19,NA,TRBJ1-1,CASSIYGTGALLKNTEAFF,TGTGCCAGTAGTATATATGGAACAGGGGCCCTACTGAAGAACACTGAAGCTTTCTTT
NA,TRBV7-9,NA,TRBJ2-1,CASSHLGQGSNEQFF,TGTGCCAGCAGCCACCTGGGGCAGGGGTCCAATGAGCAGTTCTTC
TRBD1,TRBV4-1,NA,TRBJ1-2,CASSPPGTGGSPDTF,TGCGCCAGCAGCCCCCCGGGGACAGGGGGCTCACCGGACACCTTC
NA,TRBV11-2,NA,TRBJ2-7,CASSLDRSYEQYF,TGTGCCAGCAGCTTAGATCGGTCCTACGAGCAGTACTTC
TRBD2,TRBV6-5,NA,TRBJ2-1,CASSPSGGPNNEQFF,TGTGCCAGCAGCCCGAGCGGGGGGCCAAACAATGAGCAGTTCTTC
TRBD2,TRBV15,NA,TRBJ2-2,CATSRDLLAGGYAGELFF,TGTGCCACCAGCAGAGATCTCCTAGCGGGGGGTTATGCCGGGGAGCTGTTTTTT
NA,TRBV4-1,NA,TRBJ1-6,CASSGRDGNNSPLHF,TGCGCCAGCAGCGGAAGGGACGGAAATAATTCACCCCTCCACTTT
NA,TRBV5-1,NA,TRBJ2-2,CASSRGTGELFF,TGCGCCAGCAGCCGGGGCACCGGGGAGCTGTTTTTT
NA,TRBV5-6,NA,TRBJ1-1,CASSLNVQELNTEAFF,TGTGCCAGCAGTCTGAATGTTCAGGAGCTGAACACTGAAGCTTTCTTT
TRBD1,TRBV5-1,NA,TRBJ1-2,CASSAGQGVNYGYTF,TGCGCCAGCAGCGCCGGACAGGGGGTTAACTATGGCTACACCTTC
TRBD1,TRBV6-1,NA,TRBJ1-5,CASSVGTGGDQPQHF,TGTGCCAGCAGCGTCGGGACAGGTGGGGATCAGCCCCAGCATTTT
NA,TRBV28,NA,TRBJ2-4,CASSRLLAPKSLLAKNIQYF,TGTGCCAGCAGCCGGCTCCTAGCACCTAAGAGTTTACTAGCCAAAAACATTCAGTACTTC
TRBD2,TRBV2,once,TRBJ2-3,CASSEQIVWRGALTDTQYF,TGTGCCAGCAGTGAACAGATAGTTTGGCGGGGGGCACTCACAGATACGCAGTATTTT
NA,TRBV21-1,few,TRBJ2-1,CASSKSGGQIYNEQFF,TGTGCCAGCAGCAAAAGCGGGGGGCAGATCTACAATGAGCAGTTCTTC
NA,TRBV5-6,NA,TRBJ2-7,CASSPRANYEQYF,TGTGCCAGCAGCCCCCGGGCAAACTACGAGCAGTACTTC
TRBD2,TRBV5-4,NA,TRBJ2-1,CASSRGLAGGPNEQFF,TGTGCCAGCAGTCGGGGACTAGCGGGGGGGCCAAATGAGCAGTTCTTC
NA,TRBV4-1,NA,TRBJ1-4,CASSQVGIAEKLFF,TGCGCCAGCAGCCAAGTGGGGATCGCAGAAAAACTGTTTTTT
TRBD1,TRBV27,NA,TRBJ2-7,CASSFQGAYEQYF,TGTGCCAGCAGTTTTCAGGGGGCCTACGAGCAGTACTTC
NA,TRBV27,NA,TRBJ2-7,CASSWGHQDEQYF,TGTGCCAGCAGTTGGGGACATCAGGACGAGCAGTACTTC
NA,TRBV27,NA,TRBJ2-7,CASRRRGLPYEQYF,TGTGCCAGCAGGCGCCGGGGGCTACCCTACGAGCAGTACTTC
NA,TRBV9,NA,TRBJ2-7,CASSQYDLDPYEQYF,TGTGCCAGCAGCCAATACGACCTGGACCCTTACGAGCAGTACTTC
NA,TRBV30,NA,TRBJ2-1,CAWSQEPSSYNEQFF,TGTGCCTGGAGTCAGGAGCCCAGCTCCTACAATGAGCAGTTCTTC
TRBD2,TRBV9,NA,TRBJ2-1,CASSARTSGYNEQFF,TGCGCCAGCAGCGCCCGGACTAGCGGTTACAATGAGCAGTTCTTC
NA,TRBV5-1,NA,TRBJ1-4,CASSFYRATNEKLFF,TGCGCCAGCAGCTTTTATAGGGCAACTAATGAAAAACTGTTTTTT
NA,TRBV19,few,TRBJ1-3,CASERGGIHSGNTIYF,TGTGCCAGCGAAAGGGGCGGGATTCACTCTGGAAACACCATATATTTT
NA,TRBV7-9,NA,TRBJ2-2,CASSFGPGELFF,TGTGCCAGCAGCTTCGGCCCCGGGGAGCTGTTTTTT
NA,TRBV7-9,NA,TRBJ2-7,CASSLEGDPSYEQYF,TGTGCCAGCAGCTTAGAGGGGGACCCCTCCTACGAGCAGTACTTC